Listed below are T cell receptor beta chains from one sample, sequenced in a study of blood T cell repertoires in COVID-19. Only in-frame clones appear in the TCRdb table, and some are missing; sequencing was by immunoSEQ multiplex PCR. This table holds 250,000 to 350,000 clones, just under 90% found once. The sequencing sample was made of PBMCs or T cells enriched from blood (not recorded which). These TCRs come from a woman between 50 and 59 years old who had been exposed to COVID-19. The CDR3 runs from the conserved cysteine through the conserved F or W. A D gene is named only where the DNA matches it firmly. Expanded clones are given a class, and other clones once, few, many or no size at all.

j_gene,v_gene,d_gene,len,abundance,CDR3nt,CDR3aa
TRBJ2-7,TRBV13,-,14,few,TGTGCCAGCAGCTCCAATTCTAGAGGGTACGAGCAGTACTTC,CASSSNSRGYEQYF
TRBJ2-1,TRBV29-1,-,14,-,TGCAGCGTTCTTGGCTGGGGCGCCTACAATGAGCAGTTCTTC,CSVLGWGAYNEQFF
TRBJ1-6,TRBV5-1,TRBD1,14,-,TGCGCCAGCAGCTCCGGACAGGGGAATTCACCCCTCCACTTT,CASSSGQGNSPLHF
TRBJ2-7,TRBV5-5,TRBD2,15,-,TGTGCCAGCAGCTTCCTAGCGGGGGGCACTAACGAGCAGTACTTC,CASSFLAGGTNEQYF
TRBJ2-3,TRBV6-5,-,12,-,TGTGCCAGCGGTTACCTACGAGATACGCAGTATTTT,CASGYLRDTQYF
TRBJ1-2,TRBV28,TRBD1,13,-,TGTGCCAGCAGTCCCGGGGACAGCCTTGGCTACACCTTC,CASSPGDSLGYTF
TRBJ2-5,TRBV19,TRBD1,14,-,TGTGCCAGTAGTATTGGGACAGGGTTGGAGACCCAGTACTTC,CASSIGTGLETQYF
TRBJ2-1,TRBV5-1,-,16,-,TGCGCCAGCAGCTTGGATGGCCTTAGCGGCTACAATGAGCAGTTCTTC,CASSLDGLSGYNEQFF
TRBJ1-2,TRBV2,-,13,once,TGTGCCAGCCGAACCGGACAGAACTATGGCTACACCTTC,CASRTGQNYGYTF
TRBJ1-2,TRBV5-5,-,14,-,TGTGCCAGCAGCTTACAGCCGAGGGAGTATGGCTACACCTTC,CASSLQPREYGYTF
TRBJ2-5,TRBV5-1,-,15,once,TGCGCCAGCAGCTCGGTAACAGGGAACCAAGAGACCCAGTACTTC,CASSSVTGNQETQYF
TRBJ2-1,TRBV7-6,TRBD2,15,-,TGTGCCAGCTCCCGAGGCGGGGGGGCGTTCAATGAGCAGTTCTTC,CASSRGGGAFNEQFF
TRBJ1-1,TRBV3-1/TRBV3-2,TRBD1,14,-,TGTGCCAGCAGTCACGGGACAGGGGGCACTGAAGCTTTCTTT,CASSHGTGGTEAFF
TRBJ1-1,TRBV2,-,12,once,TGTGCCAGCAGTCGGACAGACACTGAAGCTTTCTTT,CASSRTDTEAFF
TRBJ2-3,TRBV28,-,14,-,TGTGCCAGCAGCCAATTCCCCGCGGCAGATACGCAGTATTTT,CASSQFPAADTQYF
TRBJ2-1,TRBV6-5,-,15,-,TGTGCCAGCAGTTTCGACAAATCCGGATACAATGAGCAGTTCTTC,CASSFDKSGYNEQFF
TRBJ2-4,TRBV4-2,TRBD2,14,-,TGTGCCAGCAGCCAAACAGCGGGAGAAAACATTCAGTACTTC,CASSQTAGENIQYF
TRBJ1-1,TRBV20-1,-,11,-,TGCAGTGCTATTCCAGGTACTGAAGCTTTCTTT,CSAIPGTEAFF
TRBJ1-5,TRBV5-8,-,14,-,TGTGCCAGCAGCTTCCGGCAGGCCAATCAGCCCCAGCATTTT,CASSFRQANQPQHF
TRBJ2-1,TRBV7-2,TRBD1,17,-,TGTGCCAGCAGCTCCTACTCCGGGACAGGGGCTTTCAATGAGCAGTTCTTC,CASSSYSGTGAFNEQFF
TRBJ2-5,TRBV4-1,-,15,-,TGCGCCAGCAGCCAAGTTGGGCGTCTTCAAGAGACCCAGTACTTC,CASSQVGRLQETQYF
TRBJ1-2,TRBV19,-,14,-,TGTGCCAGTAGTGCGACGGACAGACCCTATGGCTACACCTTC,CASSATDRPYGYTF
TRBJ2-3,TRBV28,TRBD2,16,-,TGTGCCAGCAGTAAACGACTAGCGGGGGCCACAGATACGCAGTATTTT,CASSKRLAGATDTQYF
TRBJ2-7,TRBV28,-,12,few,TGTGCCAGCAGTTTTAGCTCCTACGAGCAGTACTTC,CASSFSSYEQYF
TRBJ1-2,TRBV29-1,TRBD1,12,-,TGCAGCGTTCGGACAGGAAACTATGGCTACACCTTC,CSVRTGNYGYTF
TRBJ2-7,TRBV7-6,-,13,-,TGTGCCAGCAGCTTAGTAGGGGAATACGAGCAGTACTTC,CASSLVGEYEQYF
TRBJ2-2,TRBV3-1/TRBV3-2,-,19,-,TGTGCCAGCAGCCAACCCCCCCTCATGGGGCAGGGGATAAGCGGGGAGCTGTTTTTT,CASSQPPLMGQGISGELFF
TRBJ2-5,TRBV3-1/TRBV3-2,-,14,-,TGTGCCAGCAGCCACGTTGGAGGTTCAGAGACCCAGTACTTC,CASSHVGGSETQYF
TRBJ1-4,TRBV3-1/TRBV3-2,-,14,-,TGTGCCAGCAGCCAGATGAACTTGGTGGAGGAACTGTTTTTT,CASSQMNLVEELFF
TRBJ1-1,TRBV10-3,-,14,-,TGTGCCAGCAAAAAGGGGGAGGGGAACACTGAAGCTTTCTTT,CASKKGEGNTEAFF
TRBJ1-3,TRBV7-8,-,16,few,TGTGCCAGCAGCCCGCCAGAGGACACCTCTGGAAACACCATATATTTT,CASSPPEDTSGNTIYF
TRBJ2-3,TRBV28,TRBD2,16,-,TGTGCCAGCAGTCCTCCTAGCGGGGCTAGCACAGATACGCAGTATTTT,CASSPPSGASTDTQYF
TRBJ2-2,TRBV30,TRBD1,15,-,TGTGCCTGGGGGTTAGGGGGCGTGAACACCGGGGAGCTGTTTTTT,CAWGLGGVNTGELFF
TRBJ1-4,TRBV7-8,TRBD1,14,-,TGTGCCAGCAGACCCGGGACAGCGGGTGAAAAACTGTTTTTT,CASRPGTAGEKLFF
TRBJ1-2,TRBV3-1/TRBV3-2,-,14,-,TGTGCCAGCAGCCAAAATATCCTTAACTATGGCTACACCTTC,CASSQNILNYGYTF
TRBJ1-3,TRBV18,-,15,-,TGTGCCAGCTCACCAGCCAGGAACTCTGGAAACACCATATATTTT,CASSPARNSGNTIYF
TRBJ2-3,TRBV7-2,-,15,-,TGTGCCAGCAGCCCCTATCGGACTTTCACAGATACGCAGTATTTT,CASSPYRTFTDTQYF
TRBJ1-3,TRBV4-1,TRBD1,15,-,TGCGCCAGCAGCCAGGCGACAGGGGGCAGAAACACCATATATTTT,CASSQATGGRNTIYF
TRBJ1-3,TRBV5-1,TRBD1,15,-,TGCGCCAGCAGTTCCGGGACAGGGACTGGAAACACCATATATTTT,CASSSGTGTGNTIYF
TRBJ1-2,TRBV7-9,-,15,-,TGTGCCAGCAGCCCACCTGACACACAGATACCCAGTTACACCTTC,CASSPPDTQIPSYTF
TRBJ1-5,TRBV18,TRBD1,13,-,TGTGCCAGCTCGCCAGACAGGGATCAGCCCCAGCATTTT,CASSPDRDQPQHF
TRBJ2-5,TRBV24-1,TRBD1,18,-,TGTGCCACCAGTGATTTGCAAGCGCAGGGGGCTCACCAAGAGACCCAGTACTTC,CATSDLQAQGAHQETQYF
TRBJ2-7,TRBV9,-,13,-,TGTGCCAGCAGCGTAGTTCCAGGGGTTGAGCAGTACTTC,CASSVVPGVEQYF
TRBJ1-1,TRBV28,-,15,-,-,CASSSSTGGTGGAFF
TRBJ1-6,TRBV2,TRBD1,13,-,TGTGCCAGCAGTTCACAGGGGAATTCACCCCTCCACTTT,CASSSQGNSPLHF
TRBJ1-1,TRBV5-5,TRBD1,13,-,TGTGCCAGCAGCCCGGACAGGGCCTCTGAAGCTTTCTTT,CASSPDRASEAFF
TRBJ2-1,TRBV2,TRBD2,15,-,TGTGCCAGCAGTCCACTAGCGGGGGGGCGGGGTGAGCAGTTCTTC,CASSPLAGGRGEQFF
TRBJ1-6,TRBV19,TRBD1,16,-,TGTGCCAGTAGTATCTCGGACAGGGGCTATAATTCACCCCTCCACTTT,CASSISDRGYNSPLHF
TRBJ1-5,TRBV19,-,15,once,TGTGCCAGTAGTATTGGCGGGGAGGGATGGCAGCCCCAGCATTTT,CASSIGGEGWQPQHF
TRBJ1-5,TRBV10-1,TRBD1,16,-,TGCGCCAGCAGGGGCGGAGGACAGGGAGGCAATCAGCCCCAGCATTTT,CASRGGGQGGNQPQHF
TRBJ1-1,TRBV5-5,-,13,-,TGTGCCAGCAGCTTGGCGAGGCAAACTGAAGCTTTCTTT,CASSLARQTEAFF
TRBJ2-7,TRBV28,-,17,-,TGTGCCAGCAACCCCTACCCGTCGTGGGGGGGGCTGAACGAGCAGTACTTC,CASNPYPSWGGLNEQYF
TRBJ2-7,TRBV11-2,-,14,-,TGTGCCAGCAGCTCCAGGGGCCAGAACTACCAGCAGTACTTC,CASSSRGQNYQQYF
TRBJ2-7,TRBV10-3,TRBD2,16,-,TGTGCCATCAGGAGACCTAGCGGGGGAGACTCCTACGAGCAGTACTTC,CAIRRPSGGDSYEQYF
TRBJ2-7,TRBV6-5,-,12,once,TGTGCCAGCAAGGGGCGAGGCTACGAGCAGTACTTC,CASKGRGYEQYF
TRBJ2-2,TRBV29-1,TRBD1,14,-,TGCAGCGTTGAACAGGGGGCTGGGACCGGGGAGCTGTTTTTT,CSVEQGAGTGELFF
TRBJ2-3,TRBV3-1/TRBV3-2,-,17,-,TGTGCCAGCAGCCAAGAAGTACTATTCTCTAGCACAGATACGCAGTATTTT,CASSQEVLFSSTDTQYF
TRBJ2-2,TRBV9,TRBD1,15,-,TGTGCCAGCAACCCGGCAGGGGGGAACACCGGGGAGCTGTTTTTT,CASNPAGGNTGELFF